The 29 T cell receptor beta chains below were found in one sample sequenced in a study of CD8+ T cells in alopecia areata (dated by TCRdb to the late 2010s). Libraries were built with the immunoSEQ multiplex PCR assay. RNA was extracted from all samples and reverse transcribed into cDNA, which served as template for TCR sequencing. The source is immuneACCESS, and TCRdb retained only in-frame sequences with V and J called. Part of the clones is not carried over; for the studies checked, unresolved V genes explain less than half of this, and the remainder is unexplained. The sample table contains a few hundred thousand clones; only one count was recorded for more than 50% of them. Of the sample, roughly 5.3% falls within the top ten clones. Specimen: CD8+ T cells sorted from blood. These receptor sequences come from a human donor in good health.

V gene TRBV27 combines with J gene TRBJ1-6, with D hard to call. This CDR3 comprises 15 residues. Germline-derived CDR1 and CDR2 are MNHEY and SMNVEV (reference sequence). Deletions cut 6 bases from V and 5 bases from J, with 14 bases between. CDR3 DNA sequence: TGTGCCAGCAGCCAAGTCGGGGTTGATAATTCACCCCTCCACTTT. It encodes CASSQVGVDNSPLHF.

The chain uses TRBV6-5 and TRBJ2-1; TRBD2 aligns across 13 bases. V was pared by 5 bases and J by 3 bases, with 1 base of the junction left unmatched. Germline V gives CDR1 MNHEY, CDR2 SVGAGI. The CDR3 contains 15 residues. CDR3 region: CASSRLAGGYNEQFF. As DNA, the CDR3 is TGTGCCAGCAGTCGACTAGCGGGGGGCTACAATGAGCAGTTCTTC.

This chain uses TRBV29-1 with TRBJ2-7; D call uncertain. The CDR3 length is 12 residues. Germline V gene lookup returns CDR1 SQVTM and CDR2 ANQGSEA. Trimming shortened V by 3 bases and J by 5 bases, and 11 bases separated the two germline ends. The CDR3 protein is CSVELHGDEQYF. The CDR3 nucleotides are TGCAGCGTTGAGCTACATGGTGACGAGCAGTACTTC.

This clone was observed a handful of times. J is TRBJ1-4 and V is TRBV5-6; D is unclear. The germline V gene encodes CDR1 SGHDT and CDR2 YYEEEE. Between the trimmed V and J ends, which lost 4 bases and 5 bases, there was a span of 12 bases. The CDR3 length is 14 residues. CDR3 DNA sequence: TGTGCCAGCAGCCCGGAGGCGGAGAATGAAAAACTGTTTTTT. Translated, it gives CASSPEAENEKLFF.

The chain is built from TRBV4-1 and TRBJ1-5, with TRBD1 as a possible D gene (5 bases). V lost 5 bases, J lost 5 bases, and 13 bases lay in between. Germline V gives CDR1 MGHRA, CDR2 YSYEKL. CDR3 length equals 14 residues. The CDR3 coding sequence is TGCGCCAGCAGCTCTCGTAGGGGAGATCAGCCCCAGCATTTT. Amino acid sequence: CASSSRRGDQPQHF.

The CDR3 is CASSLDCPGTDSNQPQHF. The CDR3 DNA is TGTGCCAGCAGCTTAGATTGCCCGGGGACAGATAGCAATCAGCCCCAGCATTTT. The chain employs TRBV7-2 and TRBJ1-5, with TRBD1 matching over 7 bases. Unmatched junction bases numbered 9, after V lost 1 base and J lost 0 bases. In germline, CDR1 is SGHTA, CDR2 FQGNSA. CDR3 length equals 18 residues.

This chain uses TRBV4-2 with TRBJ2-5; unclear D gene. Germline loops: CDR1 LGHNA, CDR2 YNFKEQ. The CDR3 has 13 amino acids. Trimming removed 3 bases at V and 1 base at J, with 6 bases between. Written as DNA, the CDR3 is TGTGCCAGCAGCCAGCGGCGCCAAGAGACCCAGTACTTC. Amino acid sequence: CASSQRRQETQYF.

The chain carries TRBV11-2 and TRBJ2-1; D unclear. The V gene's germline CDR1 is SGHAT and CDR2 FQNNGV. With 5 bases removed from V and 10 bases from J, the gap between germline ends came to 9 bases. The CDR3 contains 11 residues. The CDR3: CASSPEREQFF. Here the CDR3 DNA reads TGTGCCAGCAGCCCGGAGAGGGAGCAGTTCTTC.

The chain recombines TRBV4-1 with TRBJ2-3; D perhaps matches TRBD1 (5 bases). Per germline, CDR1 MGHRA and CDR2 YSYEKL. The CDR3 runs to 14 residues. V shed 0 bases and J shed 8 bases, with 12 bases lying between them. Written as DNA, the CDR3 is TGCGCCAGCAGCCAAGAAGGGCCGCAGGGTACGCAGTATTTT. Its protein is CASSQEGPQGTQYF.

The rearrangement uses TRBV9 and TRBJ2-5, with TRBD2 matching over 11 bases. The junction had 6 bases not matched to a gene; V was cut back by 3 bases and J by 2 bases. This CDR3 comprises 16 residues. Germline V gives CDR1 SGDLS, CDR2 YYNGEE. The CDR3 DNA reads TGTGCCAGCAGCGAACTAGCGGGGGCCCCTCAAGAGACCCAGTACTTC. Amino acid sequence: CASSELAGAPQETQYF.

This chain links TRBV7-2 with TRBJ2-7; 10 bases line up with TRBD2. The germline gives CDR1 SGHTA, CDR2 FQGNSA. J was trimmed by 0 bases and V by 6 bases; bases with no gene match: 14. This CDR3 comprises 18 residues. The CDR3: CASRPSAGLASPSYEQYF. CDR3 DNA: TGTGCCAGCAGACCCTCCGCGGGACTAGCGTCCCCCTCCTACGAGCAGTACTTC. The variable domain in full, completed from reference TRBV7-2 and TRBJ2-7, reads GAGVSQSPSNKVTEKGKDVELRCDPISGHTALYWYRQSLGQGLEFLIYFQGNSAPDKSGLPSDRFSAERTGGSVSTLTIQRTQQEDSAVYLCASRPSAGLASPSYEQYFGPGTRLTVT.

This chain joins TRBV7-7 and TRBJ2-5, with D uncertain. This CDR3 is 14 amino acids long. Trimming left V 5 bases short and J 1 base short, with 11 bases between. The V gene's germline CDR1 is SSHAT and CDR2 FNYEAQ (reference sequence). The CDR3 DNA is TGTGCCAGCAGCGCGAGAGAGCTCCAAGAGACCCAGTACTTC. Translation gives CASSARELQETQYF.

V is TRBV7-8 and J is TRBJ2-1; 12 bases are a match to TRBD2. Germline V gives CDR1 SGHVS, CDR2 FQNEAQ. CDR3 length: 16 amino acids. V lost 0 bases and J lost 6; bases outside the gene matches: 3. This chain's CDR3 is CASSLAPSGGANEQFF. The CDR3 DNA reads TGTGCCAGCAGCTTAGCCCCTAGCGGGGGGGCCAATGAGCAGTTCTTC.

Only a few counts were recorded for this clone. The V and J genes are TRBV13 and TRBJ1-2, with 8 bases aligning to TRBD1. J lost 3 bases, V lost 5 bases, and 5 bases had no gene match. The V gene's germline CDR1 is PRHDT and CDR2 FYEKMQ (reference sequence). CDR3 size: 14 residues. Here the CDR3 reads CASSPGQGYYGYTF. For the CDR3, the DNA is TGTGCCAGCAGCCCCGGACAGGGCTACTATGGCTACACCTTC.

This chain links TRBV27 with TRBJ1-2; no definite D call. Germline values: CDR1 MNHEY, CDR2 SMNVEV (reference sequence). V was trimmed by 6 bases and J by 2 bases, leaving 10 bases between them. This CDR3 contains 13 residues. In DNA form, the CDR3 reads TGTGCCAGCAGAGTAACAGCAAACTATGGCTACACCTTC. As protein: CASRVTANYGYTF.

This chain uses TRBV6-5 with TRBJ2-1, with D possibly being TRBD1 (5 bases). V lost 2 bases and J 6 bases, leaving 14 bases between the germline ends. Per the germline V gene, CDR1 is MNHEY and CDR2 is SVGAGI. This CDR3 is built from 15 residues. The CDR3 DNA reads TGTGCCAGCAGTTACGGGCAGGGAAGTTCCAATGAGCAGTTCTTC. Translation: CASSYGQGSSNEQFF.

The CDR3 coding sequence is TGTGCCTGGAGCCTCCCGAAACCCGGCGTAGTTAACGGCACAGATACGCAGTATTTT. Encoded protein: CAWSLPKPGVVNGTDTQYF. This sequence joins TRBV30 and TRBJ2-3; no clear D. The length of the CDR3 is 19 residues. Looked up from germline, CDR1 is GTSNPN and CDR2 is SVGIG (reference sequence). V dropped 3 bases and J dropped 1 base, with 26 bases sitting between them.

This clone was recorded a few times. The V gene is TRBV13, the J gene TRBJ2-1; D gene uncertain. Germline V gene lookup returns CDR1 PRHDT and CDR2 FYEKMQ (reference sequence). V was trimmed by 2 bases and J by 4 bases, leaving 9 bases between them. This CDR3 spans 14 amino acids. The CDR3 sequence is CASSLSKQYNEQFF. CDR3 in DNA: TGTGCCAGCAGCTTATCCAAGCAGTACAATGAGCAGTTCTTC.

The chain employs TRBV13 and TRBJ2-3; TRBD2 aligns across 8 bases. CDR3 length: 16 amino acids. Germline V gene data show CDR1 as PRHDT and CDR2 as FYEKMQ (reference sequence). V lost 6 bases and J lost 2; bases outside the gene matches: 10. CDR3 amino acids: CASSPRAGAHTDTQYF. The CDR3 DNA is TGTGCCAGCAGTCCCCGAGCGGGGGCCCACACAGATACGCAGTATTTT.

The rearrangement joins TRBV30 to TRBJ1-1; D gene ambiguous. The CDR3 length is 12 residues. V lost 2 bases and J 5 bases, leaving 9 bases between the germline ends. Germline assignment: CDR1 GTSNPN and CDR2 SVGIG (reference sequence). CDR3 DNA sequence: TGTGCCTGGAGTAGGGAGAGGACTGAAGCTTTCTTT. Its translation is CAWSRERTEAFF.

The genes are TRBV6-5 and TRBJ2-5; D is unresolved. CDR3 length: 10 residues. Germline values: CDR1 MNHEY, CDR2 SVGAGI. V was clipped by 7 bases and J by 6 bases, with 6 bases between them. The CDR3 is CASMGKTQYF. The CDR3 DNA is TGTGCCAGCATGGGGAAGACCCAGTACTTC.

This chain connects TRBV15 to TRBJ2-3; either TRBD1 or TRBD2 may supply D (6 bases each). Trimming stripped 5 bases from V and 1 base from J, with 25 bases between. CDR3 length: 19 amino acids. The germline CDR1 and CDR2 sequences are LNHNV and YYDKDF (reference sequence). The CDR3 loop is CATSPAWEAGVFGTDTQYF. The CDR3 region has the DNA TGTGCCACCAGCCCGGCGTGGGAGGCAGGGGTATTTGGCACAGATACGCAGTATTTT.

This chain uses TRBV13 with TRBJ2-7; D gene unclear. The germline gives CDR1 PRHDT, CDR2 FYEKMQ (reference sequence). With 4 bases removed from V and 3 bases from J, the gap between germline ends came to 19 bases. The CDR3 extends over 16 amino acids. CDR3 amino acids: CASSSQAPGQNYEQYF. The CDR3 region has the DNA TGTGCCAGCAGCTCACAAGCGCCCGGGCAAAACTACGAGCAGTACTTC.

This chain joins TRBV30 and TRBJ1-4; D is unresolved. The ends were cut back, 4 bases at V and 5 bases at J, with 8 bases in the middle. This CDR3 region has 12 residues. Germline V gene sequence: CDR1 GTSNPN, CDR2 SVGIG (reference sequence). This chain's CDR3 is CAWTEGNEKLFF. The CDR3, as DNA: TGTGCCTGGACGGAAGGGAATGAAAAACTGTTTTTT.

This rearrangement joins TRBV6-1 to TRBJ2-5; D may be TRBD2 (5 bases). The CDR3 contains 13 residues. Trimming removed 7 bases from V and 1 base from J, with 10 bases in between. The germline CDR1 and CDR2 sequences are MNHNS and SASEGT. Here the CDR3 reads CASTRTPQETQYF. CDR3 DNA: TGTGCCAGCACCAGGACTCCCCAAGAGACCCAGTACTTC.

This clone came up a few times. The rearrangement uses TRBV27 and TRBJ1-1; possible D gene TRBD1, 6 bases. V lost 5 bases and J 4 bases, leaving 11 bases between the germline ends. The CDR3 totals 13 residues. The V gene's germline CDR1 is MNHEY and CDR2 SMNVEV (reference sequence). CDR3 sequence (DNA): TGTGCCAGCAGTGCGGGGGCCGGCACTGAAGCTTTCTTT. Translating gives CASSAGAGTEAFF.

Concerning this clone: Within the sample, other DNA sequences also encode this same CDR3. The chain couples TRBV6-5 to TRBJ1-1; D is perhaps TRBD1 (6 bases). Germline CDR1 reads MNHEY; CDR2 reads SVGAGI. Trimming took 0 bases from V and 4 from J, leaving 9 bases between them. CDR3 size: 14 residues. The CDR3 DNA follows: TGTGCCAGCAGTTACTCTGGGGGGCTCACTGAAGCTTTCTTT. It is translated as CASSYSGGLTEAFF.

The chain couples TRBV29-1 to TRBJ1-1; D gene uncertain. This CDR3 has 11 amino acids. V shed 7 bases and J shed 5 bases, with 11 bases lying between them. Germline V CDR1 and CDR2: SQVTM, ANQGSEA. This CDR3 reads CSGDGGTEAFF. The CDR3 DNA sequence: TGCAGCGGAGACGGAGGAACTGAAGCTTTCTTT.

The chain uses TRBV5-6 and TRBJ2-1; no clear D. CDR1 and CDR2 (germline): SGHDT, YYEEEE. This CDR3 has 13 residues. V lost 6 bases to trimming and J lost 6 bases, with 13 bases between them. The CDR3 region has the DNA TGTGCCAGCACCGCATGGGAAATCAATGAGCAGTTCTTC. This translates into CASTAWEINEQFF.